The next 15 T cell receptor beta chains were all read from a single sample in a study of blood T cell repertoires in COVID-19 (dated by TCRdb to 2020 to 2021). Library method: the immunoSEQ multiplex PCR assay. Imported from immuneACCESS, the table was reduced by TCRdb to in-frame sequences with V and J called. These copies leave out some clones; in studies compared against another copy, an unresolved V gene accounts for under half, and the cause of the remainder is not known. This sample comprises 70,000 to 100,000 clones, roughly 86% of them detected only once. The ten largest clones add up to around 7% of the sample. The specimen sequenced was peripheral blood. The receptor set was obtained from a man between 50 and 59 years old with active or convalescent COVID-19.

V is TRBV10-2 and J is TRBJ2-1; perhaps TRBD2 as D (7 bases). The V gene's germline CDR1 is WSHSY and CDR2 SAAADI. The V end lost 9 bases, the J end lost 4 bases, and 13 bases lay between the germline ends. The CDR3 sequence is 13 residues long. The CDR3 sequence: CASQEGGYNEQFF. CDR3 bases: TGCGCCAGTCAAGAGGGGGGGTACAATGAGCAGTTCTTC.

The chain couples TRBV21-1 to TRBJ2-7; TRBD1, the D gene given by the table, was not confirmed from the DNA. TRBV21-1 is a pseudogene segment. This CDR3 spans 14 amino acids. As DNA, the CDR3 is TGTGCCAGCAGCGACCGGGACAGCTCCTACGAGCAGTACGTC. Translated: CASSDRDSSYEQYV.

This chain links TRBV18 with TRBJ2-1; 8 nucleotides match TRBD2. Germline V gives CDR1 KGHSH, CDR2 LQKENI. The CDR3 extends over 15 amino acids. V lost 2 bases and J lost 2; bases outside the gene matches: 2. The CDR3 is CASSPARGAYNEQFF. DNA of the CDR3: TGTGCCAGCTCACCAGCGCGGGGGGCCTACAATGAGCAGTTCTTC.

The gene calls are TRBV4-3 and TRBJ2-7; TRBD1 matches 9 bases. This CDR3 contains 15 residues. Trimming cost V 0 bases and J 7 bases; bases outside gene matches: 7. Germline CDR1 and CDR2: LGHNA and YSLEER. The CDR3 protein is CASSQELDRGGEQYF. CDR3 DNA: TGCGCCAGCAGCCAAGAGCTGGACAGGGGCGGAGAGCAGTACTTC.

The rearrangement uses TRBV18 and TRBJ1-1; no clear D. V lost 6 bases and J lost 1, with 15 bases in between. From germline, CDR1 is KGHSH and CDR2 LQKENI. CDR3 length: 15 amino acids. The CDR3 sequence: CASSLLQAPNTEAFF. The CDR3, as DNA: TGTGCCAGCTCGCTACTTCAGGCCCCGAACACTGAAGCTTTCTTT.

The chain is built from TRBV19 and TRBJ2-2, with D perhaps TRBD2 (6 bases). Trimming shortened V by 7 bases and J by 3 bases, and 21 bases separated the two germline ends. The germline gives CDR1 LNHDA, CDR2 SQIVND (reference sequence). CDR3 length equals 17 residues. This CDR3 reads CASNSPSHGGYTGELFF. In nucleotides, the CDR3 is TGTGCCAGTAACTCACCTTCACACGGGGGTTACACCGGGGAGCTGTTTTTT.

The rearrangement uses TRBV27 and TRBJ1-2; TRBD1 might be the D (6 bases). Trimming pared 0 bases from V and 0 bases from J, leaving 11 bases between. This CDR3 spans 16 amino acids. Germline V gene data show CDR1 as MNHEY and CDR2 as SMNVEV (reference sequence). The CDR3 region has the DNA TGTGCCAGCAGTTTATCGATCACAGGGCCTAACTATGGCTACACCTTC. Amino acids: CASSLSITGPNYGYTF.

The rearrangement uses TRBV18 and TRBJ1-1; possibly TRBD1 for D (6 bases). V was shortened by 2 bases and J by 11 bases, with 12 bases between the two germline ends. Germline V CDR1 and CDR2: KGHSH, LQKENI. The CDR3 consists of 12 residues. CDR3 protein: CASSPLQGVAFF. The CDR3 bases are TGTGCCAGCTCACCATTACAGGGAGTGGCTTTCTTT.

This clone was observed a single time. CDR3 sequence reads: CASSRIPTGNQPQHF. DNA for the CDR3: TGTGCCAGCAGCCGCATTCCAACAGGGAATCAGCCCCAGCATTTT. The chain combines TRBV5-6 with TRBJ1-5, with D perhaps matching TRBD1 (6 bases). There are 15 residues in the CDR3. The germline V and J ends were trimmed by 4 bases and 4 bases, with 15 bases remaining between them. CDR1 is SGHDT and CDR2 is YYEEEE in the germline V gene.

V and J are TRBV20-1 and TRBJ2-5; 10 bases map to TRBD2. This CDR3 is 17 amino acids long. CDR1 and CDR2 (germline): DFQATT, SNEGSKA (reference sequence). V trimming: 3 bases; J trimming: 5 bases; junction bases outside the gene matches: 15. The CDR3 bases are TGCAGTGCTAGTTCGTCCGGGCTAGCGGGGGTTGCGGAGACCCAGTACTTC. This translates into CSASSSGLAGVAETQYF.

The V call is TRBV2, the J call TRBJ2-5, with D possibly matching TRBD1 (6 bases). Per germline, CDR1 SNHLY and CDR2 FYNNEI. The ends were cut back, 8 bases at V and 2 bases at J, with 9 bases in the middle. The CDR3 spans 12 residues. The CDR3 DNA reads TGTGCCAGCGGGGGCCGGCAAGAGACCCAGTACTTC. Its translation: CASGGRQETQYF.

The sample holds a few counts of this clone. The chain links TRBV3-1 (or the pseudogene TRBV3-2) to TRBJ1-2, with D possibly TRBD1 on 6 matching bases. Germline V gene lookup returns CDR1 LGHDT and CDR2 YNNKEL (reference sequence). V gave up 4 bases and J gave up 3 bases, with 9 bases separating them. This CDR3 contains 13 residues. This chain's CDR3 is CASSPNRDYGYTF. CDR3 nucleotides: TGTGCCAGCAGCCCAAACAGGGACTATGGCTACACCTTC.

V and J are TRBV6-5 and TRBJ2-1; TRBD1 agrees at 10 bases. The germline gives CDR1 MNHEY, CDR2 SVGAGI. The CDR3 covers 14 residues. Unmatched junction bases numbered 4, after V lost 7 bases and J lost 4 bases. This CDR3 reads CASTGTGEYNEQFF. The DNA of the CDR3 is TGTGCCAGCACCGGGACAGGGGAGTACAATGAGCAGTTCTTC.

The table lists this clone with a few counts. This chain uses TRBV11-2 with TRBJ1-1; D is ambiguous. Between the trimmed V and J ends, which lost 1 base and 7 bases, there was a span of 10 bases. Germline V gene sequence: CDR1 SGHAT, CDR2 FQNNGV. This CDR3 has 13 residues. DNA of the CDR3: TGTGCCAGCAGCTTAGGAGTCGGAGATGAAGCTTTCTTT. Translating it yields CASSLGVGDEAFF.

The genes are TRBV2 and TRBJ1-4; D remains ambiguous. The germline V gene encodes CDR1 SNHLY and CDR2 FYNNEI. Trimming removed 6 bases at V and 6 bases at J, with 8 bases between. The CDR3 has 12 residues. In DNA, the CDR3 is TGTGCCAGCAGGGGAGGTTATGAAAAACTGTTTTTT. Residues: CASRGGYEKLFF.